This T cell receptor beta chain was captured by sequencing in a study of STAT5B mutations in CD4+ large granular lymphocyte leukemia. Trimming removed 0 bases from V and 7 bases from J; junction bases left unmatched: 2. CDR1 is MDHEN and CDR2 is SYDVKM in the germline V gene. There are 15 residues in the CDR3. Assay: immunoSEQ multiplex PCR; the TCRdb copy retains only in-frame clones and omits some. Counted here are 40,000 to 55,000 clones, approximately 83% occurring once; the ten biggest clones make up 0.35%. This chain connects TRBV28 to TRBJ2-7, with TRBD2 identical over 14 bases. This TCR was sampled from a human donor in good health. The source material was CD4+ T cells from blood buffy coats. In DNA, the CDR3 is TGTGCCAGCAGTTTATGGACTAGCGGGGGGGCAGAGCAGTACTTC. Translation gives CASSLWTSGGAEQYF. Full variable domain (rest looked up from reference TRBV28 and TRBJ2-7): DVKVTQSSRYLVKRTGEKVFLECVQDMDHENMFWYRQDPGLGLRLIYFSYDVKMKEKGDIPEGYSVSREKKERFSLILESASTNQTSMYLCASSLWTSGGAEQYFGPGTRLTVT.